This entry is about one T cell receptor beta chain. There are a few counts of this clone. Which antigen it targets is not known. Base qualities are not at hand, and no much larger clone is one base apart. The CDR3 regions of human TCRbeta chains were analyzed by immunosequencing. In the original analysis: Repertoire TCRs were checked for matches against a reference library of SARS-CoV-2-specific TCRs that had been generated using the MIRA antigen-specificity platform. Breadth was defined as the fraction of unique TCRs that were SARS-CoV-2-associated, and depth was defined as the fraction of total T cells that were SARS-CoV-2-associated. Using the MIRA data, each spike-specific TCR was mapped to the spike region that the TCR reacts to and placed in a CD4 or CD8 class. Log10-transformed breadth and depth values were compared by one-way ANOVA with Sidak's multiple comparisons tests. Not all clones reach the TCRdb copy of this immuneACCESS table, which keeps in-frame sequences only. Checked studies attribute under half of the gap to unresolved V genes and leave the rest unexplained. V and J calls plus clone size are reproduced from that table; the DNA served to infer D and trimming. This sample has under 200,000 clones in its table, and roughly 91% of those were observed once. The ten largest clones take up 26% of the sample.

This entry is derived from a study of T cell responses to AZD1222 COVID-19 vaccine (dated by TCRdb to the early 2020s). Regarding the study in general: A total of 233 trial participants underwent TCR sequencing, of whom roughly 210 received two doses of AZD1222 and 26 received two doses of the MenACWY control vaccine. Trial participants were enrolled by age into 18-55, 56-69 and 70-plus year subgroups, with approximately 160, 26 and 62 TCR-sequenced participants respectively. Results and caveats for the whole study, not just this receptor: The whole spike protein was spanned by vaccine-associated CD4 TCRs, and dominant responses were seen in regions 160-218 and 743-854. In the small 56-69-year group, the increase in depth fell short of significance, most likely because of low power. Only a handful of AZD1222 recipients were SARS-CoV-2 seropositive at baseline, limiting conclusions about previously exposed vaccinees. Because no day 14 peak-response samples were available, the repertoires could be characterized only after the peak T cell response. After two AZD1222 doses, spike-specific TCR breadth and depth were significantly higher than at day 0 and than in MenACWY recipients. Reportedly, close to half of the unique spike-specific TCRs recognized epitopes lying outside the regions that are mutated in the B.1.351 and B.1.1.7 variants. Participants were mostly white British, with more females than males. The authors suggested clonal diversity may have been underestimated.

The CDR3 contains 15 residues, cysteine and phenylalanine counted. The read is trimmed to its CDR3 DNA, 45 bases read in frame from base 1. The germline V gene (reference sequence) sets CDR1 to SGHAT and CDR2 to FQDESV. V lost 5 bases and J lost 4 bases, and the count of bases not matched to a germline gene is 5. Read against the paper, the sample's time point label means: about 28 days (+/-7) after the second vaccine dose. AZD1222 recipients whose second dose came at about 4 weeks and those whose second dose came at about 12 weeks were combined into one group, since spike-specific TCR depth and breadth did not differ between the two schedules. Samples from vaccinated people were obtained from the UK trials COV001 and COV002, which included a single-blind randomized controlled phase 2/3 trial of AZD1222 (ChAdOx1 nCoV-19) in healthy adults. Trial participant PBMC samples were collected at day 0 and day 28 after the second dose for TCRbeta chain sequencing.

The sequences come from peripheral blood, collected 28 days after the second AZD1222 dose. The sequence was collected from an adult who received the AZD1222 COVID-19 vaccine. The rearranged chain carries TRBV11-1 and TRBJ2-1, and TRBD2 matches 10 of the central bases. The nucleotide sequence reads as follows: TGTGCCAGCAGCATCGGACTAGCGGAGTACAATGAGCAGTTCTTC. Translated, this gives CASSIGLAEYNEQFF.